This is a list of T cell receptor beta chains from one sample in a study of T cells in Graves' hyperthyroidism and ophthalmopathy. One entry per CDR3 protein, called by TCRdb with MiXCR from the multiplex PCR reads. The sample contains 600,000 to 800,000 distinct CDR3 sequences, roughly a third of which appear only once. Sequencing input: blood. The receptors derive from a woman aged 40-49 years with Graves' hyperthyroidism. CDR3s include the opening cysteine and the closing phenylalanine or tryptophan. A D gene is named only where the DNA matches it firmly. Not all rows give a size; the values are once, few, many and, for expanded clones, a class.

v_gene: TRBV4-1; j_gene: TRBJ1-5; abundance: few; d_gene: .; CDR3aa: CASSDYGQPQHF; CDR3nt: TGCGCCAGCAGTGATTATGGTCAGCCCCAGCATTTT
v_gene: TRBV7-2; j_gene: TRBJ2-7; abundance: many; d_gene: TRBD1; CDR3aa: CASSLTGQVHEQYF; CDR3nt: TGTGCCAGCAGCTTGACCGGACAGGTCCACGAGCAGTACTTC
v_gene: TRBV7-6; j_gene: TRBJ1-4; abundance: .; d_gene: .; CDR3aa: CASSLGQGGDEKLFF; CDR3nt: TGTGCCAGCAGCTTAGGGCAGGGTGGTGATGAAAAACTGTTTTTT
v_gene: TRBV6-5; j_gene: TRBJ1-2; abundance: many; d_gene: TRBD1; CDR3aa: CASSDTGAGDYGYTF; CDR3nt: TGTGCCAGCAGTGACACAGGGGCTGGCGACTATGGCTACACCTTC
v_gene: TRBV7-2; j_gene: TRBJ2-1; abundance: .; d_gene: TRBD1; CDR3aa: CASSPLRGTAHNVEQFF; CDR3nt: TGTGCCAGCAGCCCCCTTAGAGGGACAGCACACAATGTAGAGCAGTTCTTC
v_gene: TRBV7-8; j_gene: TRBJ2-5; abundance: many; d_gene: TRBD1; CDR3aa: CASSLGQGNQETQYF; CDR3nt: TGTGCCAGCAGCTTAGGACAGGGGAACCAAGAGACCCAGTACTTC
v_gene: TRBV10-3; j_gene: TRBJ1-2; abundance: .; d_gene: .; CDR3aa: CAISRDGNTF; CDR3nt: TGTGCCATCAGCCGGGACGGGAACACCTTC
v_gene: TRBV25-1; j_gene: TRBJ2-7; abundance: many; d_gene: TRBD2; CDR3aa: CASRKTSGNYEQYF; CDR3nt: TGTGCCAGCAGGAAGACTAGCGGAAACTACGAGCAGTACTTC
v_gene: TRBV7-8; j_gene: TRBJ2-7; abundance: .; d_gene: .; CDR3aa: CAGSLAYRGRSYEQYF; CDR3nt: TGTGCCGGCAGCTTAGCCTATCGGGGGCGCTCCTACGAGCAGTACTTC
v_gene: TRBV3-1; j_gene: TRBJ1-1; abundance: few; d_gene: TRBD1; CDR3aa: CASSRDRRTFF; CDR3nt: TGTGCCAGCAGCAGGGACAGGCGAACTTTCTTT
v_gene: TRBV6-5; j_gene: TRBJ1-2; abundance: many; d_gene: .; CDR3aa: CASSYSSSNGYTF; CDR3nt: TGTGCCAGCAGTTACTCGTCGTCGAATGGCTACACCTTC
v_gene: TRBV6-5; j_gene: TRBJ1-5; abundance: .; d_gene: .; CDR3aa: CAGRNSNQPQHF; CDR3nt: TGTGCCGGAAGAAATAGCAATCAGCCCCAGCATTTT
v_gene: TRBV10-2; j_gene: TRBJ1-5; abundance: .; d_gene: .; CDR3aa: CASSISLSNQPQHF; CDR3nt: TGCGCCAGCAGTATATCACTTAGCAATCAGCCCCAGCATTTT
v_gene: TRBV2; j_gene: TRBJ1-4; abundance: once; d_gene: .; CDR3aa: CASNKDGLMGEKLFF; CDR3nt: TGTGCCAGCAACAAGGACGGCCTAATGGGTGAAAAACTGTTTTTT
v_gene: TRBV29-1; j_gene: TRBJ1-2; abundance: many; d_gene: .; CDR3aa: CSADKTYNNYGYTF; CDR3nt: TGCAGCGCTGATAAGACCTATAATAACTATGGCTACACCTTC
v_gene: TRBV7-9; j_gene: TRBJ2-5; abundance: few; d_gene: .; CDR3aa: CASTKGLAQETQYF; CDR3nt: TGTGCCAGCACCAAAGGGCTAGCTCAAGAGACCCAGTACTTC
v_gene: TRBV7-9; j_gene: TRBJ1-4; abundance: .; d_gene: .; CDR3aa: CASSSPQGSEKLFF; CDR3nt: TGTGCCAGCAGCTCACCACAGGGTAGTGAAAAACTGTTTTTT
v_gene: TRBV19; j_gene: TRBJ1-3; abundance: many; d_gene: TRBD1; CDR3aa: CASSQTGGSGNTIYF; CDR3nt: TGTGCCAGTAGCCAAACAGGGGGCTCTGGAAACACCATATATTTT
v_gene: TRBV2; j_gene: TRBJ1-6; abundance: .; d_gene: .; CDR3aa: CASPPLHF; CDR3nt: TGTGCCAGCCCCCCCCTCCACTTT
v_gene: TRBV7-2; j_gene: TRBJ1-2; abundance: .; d_gene: .; CDR3aa: CASSQDIRGDSGYTF; CDR3nt: TGCGCCAGCAGCCAAGATATTAGGGGGGATTCTGGCTACACCTTC
v_gene: TRBV14; j_gene: TRBJ1-2; abundance: many; d_gene: .; CDR3aa: CASSQDSSSGYGYTF; CDR3nt: TGTGCCAGCAGCCAAGATTCGTCGAGTGGGTATGGCTACACCTTC
v_gene: TRBV5-1; j_gene: TRBJ2-7; abundance: .; d_gene: TRBD1; CDR3aa: CASSLAGGQGAYEQYF; CDR3nt: TGCGCCAGCAGCTTGGCCGGTGGACAGGGGGCCTACGAGCAGTACTTC
v_gene: TRBV11-2; j_gene: TRBJ2-2; abundance: many; d_gene: TRBD2; CDR3aa: CASSSTGGGGTGELFF; CDR3nt: TGTGCCAGCAGCTCAACCGGGGGGGGAGGCACCGGGGAGCTGTTTTTT
v_gene: TRBV19; j_gene: TRBJ2-7; abundance: few; d_gene: TRBD2; CDR3aa: CASSPGEGPSEQYF; CDR3nt: TGTGCCAGTAGTCCGGGGGAGGGCCCGTCCGAGCAGTACTTC
v_gene: TRBV19; j_gene: TRBJ1-1; abundance: .; d_gene: .; CDR3aa: CASSMLGNTEAFF; CDR3nt: TGTGCCAGTAGTATGTTAGGGAACACTGAAGCTTTCTTT